This TCR beta chain was identified during a study of T cells in Graves' hyperthyroidism and ophthalmopathy. Regions amplified from RNA transcripts were the TCR beta CDR3 regions. The primer set for the first-round RT-PCR of the TCR CDR3 was HTBI. TCRdb used MiXCR to reprocess the multiplex PCR reads, holding one entry per CDR3 protein. The repertoire consists of approximately 520,000 distinct CDR3 sequences, with less than 25% occurring once and the leading ten covering 26%. This clonotype was seen ten or more times. V was cut by 1 base and J by 2 bases, with 11 bases left in between. CDR1 and CDR2 from the germline V gene are MNHNS and SASEGT. This CDR3 is 15 amino acids long.

Sequenced sample: blood. The TCR was taken from a young man with Graves' hyperthyroidism. The chain employs TRBV6-1 and TRBJ1-2; D ambiguous. The CDR3 DNA reads TGTGCCAGCAGTGAAGGAGGACCTACCAACTATGGCTACACCTTC. Its translation is CASSEGGPTNYGYTF.